Given below is one T cell receptor beta chain in context. The antigen is unknown. This entry belongs to a study of metastatic and nonmetastatic thyroid tumors. Study summary: Repertoires from blood and tumor or nodule tissue of malignant and benign thyroid patients were compared. General observations from the study: Versus benign nodules, malignant thyroid tumors reportedly had significantly higher TCR beta diversity, in blood and tumor.

Every patient was untreated before thyroid surgery. Between the trimmed V and J ends, which lost 2 bases and 5 bases, there was a span of 9 bases. CDR1 is SEHNR, CDR2 FQNEAQ, per germline (reference sequence). This CDR3 has 14 amino acids. As originally analysed: In papillary thyroid cancer, a distant-metastasis classifier was built using CDR3 differences across clinicopathological groups. Via MiXCR, TCRdb re-called the PCR reads. In this record, the V and J calls reflect TCRdb's handling and not the investigators' own analysis. The data show some 36,000 clones, with approximately 17% seen just once and around 5.9% held by the top ten.

This rearrangement joins TRBV7-9 to TRBJ2-2; D call uncertain. The TCR was taken from a male donor with papillary thyroid cancer or a benign thyroid nodule (not recorded which). Some clones in this sample may be carry-over from other donors' samples. The specimen sequenced was blood. CDR3 sequence (DNA): TGTGCCAGCAGCTTAATTGGGGATACCGGGGAGCTGTTTTTT. This codes for CASSLIGDTGELFF.